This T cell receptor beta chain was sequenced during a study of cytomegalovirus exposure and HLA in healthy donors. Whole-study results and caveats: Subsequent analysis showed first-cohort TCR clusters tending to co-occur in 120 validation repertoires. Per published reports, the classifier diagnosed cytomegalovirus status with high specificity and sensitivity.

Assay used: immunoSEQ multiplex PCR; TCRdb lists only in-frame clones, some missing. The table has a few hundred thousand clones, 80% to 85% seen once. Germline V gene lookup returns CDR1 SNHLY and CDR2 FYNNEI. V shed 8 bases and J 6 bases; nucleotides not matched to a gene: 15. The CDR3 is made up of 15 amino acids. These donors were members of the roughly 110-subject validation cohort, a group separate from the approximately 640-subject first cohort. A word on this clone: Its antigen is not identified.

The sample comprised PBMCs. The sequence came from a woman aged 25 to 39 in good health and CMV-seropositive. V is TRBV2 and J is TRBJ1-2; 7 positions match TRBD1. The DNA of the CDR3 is TGTGCCAGCGACACAGGGGAAGATGAGGAGGATGGCTACACCTTC. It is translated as CASDTGEDEEDGYTF.